Listed here are 4 T cell receptor beta chains from one sample, sequenced in a study of CD8 T cells in ankylosing spondylitis (dated 2017 in TCRdb). The protocol used for the library was 5' RACE. Instrument on record: Illumina HiSeq 2500. The public reads were reprocessed in TCRdb via fastp at Q25 and MiXCR, keeping in-frame beta chains. Identical CDR3 proteins give one entry, which carries the most common genes and DNA. The sample table lists about 340,000 distinct CDR3 sequences, 14% to 15% of them with a count of one. The ten largest clones take up around 1% of the sample. Sequenced input: blood, either unsorted or a sorted T cell fraction (not recorded which). These receptors were collected from a male donor with ankylosing spondylitis or in good health (not recorded which).

This clonotype was observed a handful of times. The CDR3 DNA reads TGTGCCACGGCCACGGCAGGGTTGTCCGGGGAGCTGTTTTTT. Its protein is CATATAGLSGELFF. The V call is TRBV7-2, the J call TRBJ2-2; D is possibly TRBD1 (5 bases). The V end lost 10 bases, the J end lost 6 bases, and 18 bases lay between the germline ends. The CDR3 covers 14 residues. CDR1 and CDR2 from the germline V gene are SGHTA and FQGNSA.

This chain connects TRBV20-1 to TRBJ2-1; D uncertain. Germline loops: CDR1 DFQATT, CDR2 SNEGSKA (reference sequence). Trimming removed 2 bases from V and 7 bases from J, with 9 bases in between. This CDR3 is 12 amino acids long. CDR3 in amino acids: CSARNLLNEQFF. In DNA form, the CDR3 reads TGCAGTGCTAGAAACCTCCTAAATGAGCAGTTCTTC.

The V gene is TRBV27, the J gene TRBJ1-1; D is undetermined. The CDR3 length is 15 residues. The germline V gene has CDR1 MNHEY and CDR2 SMNVEV (reference sequence). Trimming cost V 5 bases and J 1 base, with 14 bases left between them. The CDR3 is CASSLFGPKNTEAFF. DNA for the CDR3: TGTGCCAGCAGTCTCTTCGGGCCGAAGAACACTGAAGCTTTCTTT.

J is TRBJ2-1 and V is TRBV29-1; D tentatively fits TRBD1 or TRBD2 (6 bases each). The V end was cut by 7 bases, the J end by 6 bases, with 25 bases between. The germline gives CDR1 SQVTM, CDR2 ANQGSEA. The CDR3 runs 16 residues. The CDR3 nucleotides read TGCAGCGCCCGGGCGGGTGGGGGGCGGCTTCTCAATGAGCAGTTCTTC. The encoded protein is CSARAGGGRLLNEQFF.